These 5 T cell receptor beta chains were sequenced from one sample in a study of blood T cell repertoires in COVID-19. Profiling relied on immunoSEQ multiplex PCR, and the TCRdb table lists in-frame clones only, not all of them. This sample has approximately 250,000 clones, with around 88% found just once. Input material: PBMCs or T cells enriched from blood (not recorded which). Receptors were obtained from a woman aged 40 to 50 with acute COVID-19.

The V call is TRBV19, the J call TRBJ1-3, with a weak D call TRBD1 (5 bases). Germline V gene lookup returns CDR1 LNHDA and CDR2 SQIVND (reference sequence). V lost 7 bases and J 0 bases, leaving 10 bases between the germline ends. This CDR3 comprises 14 residues. CDR3 sequence (DNA): TGTGCCAGTACCCAGGGAAGCTCTGGAAACACCATATATTTT. It encodes CASTQGSSGNTIYF. The complete variable domain, with remaining parts taken from reference TRBV19 and TRBJ1-3, reads DGGITQSPKYLFRKEGQNVTLSCEQNLNHDAMYWYRQDPGQGLRLIYYSQIVNDFQKGDIAEGYSVSREKKESFPLTVTSAQKNPTAFYLCASTQGSSGNTIYFGEGSWLTVV.

The V and J genes are TRBV7-3 and TRBJ2-7, with TRBD1 identical over 8 bases. This CDR3 is 13 amino acids long. V lost 5 bases to trimming and J lost 7 bases; unmatched junction nucleotides: 7. Germline loops: CDR1 SGHTA, CDR2 FQGTGA. The CDR3 region has the DNA TGTGCCAGCAGCGGCTCACAGGGGGGAGAGCAGTACTTC. It translates to CASSGSQGGEQYF.

This chain uses TRBV27 with TRBJ2-4; D unclear. Germline V gene sequence: CDR1 MNHEY, CDR2 SMNVEV (reference sequence). The V end lost 3 bases, the J end lost 0 bases, and 12 bases lay between the germline ends. The CDR3 sequence is 16 residues long. DNA of the CDR3: TGTGCCAGCAGTTTCTTGCGAGACATAGCCAAAAACATTCAGTACTTC. Encoded protein: CASSFLRDIAKNIQYF.

V and J are TRBV23-1 and TRBJ2-4, with TRBD1 as a possible D gene (6 bases). TRBV23-1 is sorted into the ORF group, with uncertain function. The CDR3 extends over 15 amino acids. The V and J ends lost 7 bases and 9 bases respectively, with 22 bases between them. Written as DNA, the CDR3 is TGCGCCAGCAATCTTTCTGCCTCAGGGGAATGCATTCAGTACTTC. Translation gives CASNLSASGECIQYF.

The CDR3 nucleotides are TGTGCCACCAGCGCAGAGGTTGGGGCCCCGGGCACAGATACGCAGTATTTT. Translating gives CATSAEVGAPGTDTQYF. V is TRBV15 and J is TRBJ2-3; TRBD1 is a possible D gene (5 bases). The germline V gene encodes CDR1 LNHNV and CDR2 YYDKDF (reference sequence). The V end lost 5 bases, the J end lost 1 base, and 19 bases lay between the germline ends. This CDR3 comprises 17 residues.